One T cell receptor (beta chain) is described in this entry. What it recognizes is unknown. After removal of 4 bases from V and 3 bases from J, the junction contained 3 bases not matched to a gene. This CDR3 comprises 14 residues. Per the germline V gene, CDR1 is GTSNPN and CDR2 is SVGIG (reference sequence). The entry originates in a study of cytomegalovirus exposure and HLA in healthy donors. Donors likely had unrecorded immune exposures despite being nominally healthy when sampled. The study's findings and limits: The study carried out a later analysis of TCR beta sequences. It associated around 17,000 of them with specific HLA alleles at a false discovery rate of 0.05. The authors reported that TCR beta sequences could predict HLA-A and HLA-B alleles. These predictions were accurate for most subjects in the first cohort.

The PCR employed 60 Vbeta primers together with 13 Jbeta primers. Assay: immunoSEQ multiplex PCR; the TCRdb copy retains only in-frame clones and omits some. This table holds approximately 250,000 clones, roughly 84% found once. The V gene is TRBV30, the J gene TRBJ1-6; TRBD1 agrees at 7 bases. Source material: PBMCs. This receptor was taken from a girl aged 2 to 9 in good health and CMV-seronegative. The CDR3 coding sequence is TGTGCCTGGACCGGACAGGTCTATAATTCACCCCTCCACTTT. It specifies CAWTGQVYNSPLHF.